This T cell receptor (beta chain) appears in the sequencing data of a study of T cell responses to AZD1222 COVID-19 vaccine. Broader study findings: After two AZD1222 doses, spike-specific TCR breadth and depth rose versus day 0. Baseline testing showed seropositivity in only six or seven AZD1222 recipients. Females made up more of the donors, who were largely white British, and clonal diversity may have come out too low. Spike-spanning, vaccine-associated CD4 TCRs were dominant at 160-218 and 743-854.

About this clone itself: As yet, its antigen is unknown.

Repertoires were generated with immunoSEQ multiplex PCR, while TCRdb's copy carries only in-frame clones and drops some. The repertoire has 150,000 to 200,000 clones, 80% to 90% of them found once; the top ten carry under 3.5%. V lost 2 bases and J lost 1, with 12 bases in between. The CDR3 has 15 amino acids. CDR1 MNHEY and CDR2 SMNVEV come from the germline V gene (reference sequence). The chain employs TRBV27 and TRBJ2-7; D remains ambiguous. This TCR was recovered from an adult in good health. This specimen consisted of peripheral blood, obtained on day 0 of MenACWY control vaccination. CDR3 sequence (DNA): TGTGCCAGCAGTTTAACAAGGTCCGCTTCCTACGAGCAGTACTTC. Protein sequence: CASSLTRSASYEQYF.